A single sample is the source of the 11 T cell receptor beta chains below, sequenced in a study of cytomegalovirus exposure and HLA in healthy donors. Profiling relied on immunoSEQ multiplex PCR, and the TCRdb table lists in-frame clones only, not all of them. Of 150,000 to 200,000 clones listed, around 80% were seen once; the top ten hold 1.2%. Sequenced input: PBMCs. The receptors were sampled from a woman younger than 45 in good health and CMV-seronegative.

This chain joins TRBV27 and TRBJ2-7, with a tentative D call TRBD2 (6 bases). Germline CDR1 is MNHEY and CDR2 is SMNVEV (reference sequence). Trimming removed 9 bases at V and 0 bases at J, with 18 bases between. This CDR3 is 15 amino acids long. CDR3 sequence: CARIPRREASYEQYF. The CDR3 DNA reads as TGTGCCAGGATACCTAGGAGGGAGGCCTCCTACGAGCAGTACTTC.

CDR3: CASSLARTGQEINYGYTF. In DNA form, the CDR3 reads TGTGCCAGCAGCTTAGCCCGGACAGGGCAAGAAATTAACTATGGCTACACCTTC. V gene TRBV7-6 combines with J gene TRBJ1-2; 8 bases fit TRBD1. The CDR3 extends over 18 amino acids. Trimming took 0 bases from V and 1 from J; bases not matched to a gene: 10. Germline lookup yields CDR1 SGHVS and CDR2 FNYEAQ. Variable domain in full (rest from reference TRBV7-6 and TRBJ1-2): GAGVSQSPRYKVTKRGQDVALRCDPISGHVSLYWYRQALGQGPEFLTYFNYEAQQDKSGLPNDRFSAERPEGSISTLTIQRTEQRDSAMYRCASSLARTGQEINYGYTFGSGTRLTVV.

The chain's CDR3 is CASSYGLAGGTGELFF. The CDR3 DNA reads TGTGCCAGCAGCTACGGACTAGCGGGAGGAACCGGGGAGCTGTTTTTT. The rearrangement joins TRBV9 to TRBJ2-2, with 14 bases matching TRBD2. CDR3 length: 16 residues. V shed 4 bases, J shed 5 bases, and the junction held 4 bases outside the gene matches. Germline CDR1 is SGDLS and CDR2 is YYNGEE.

The CDR3 sequence is CASSDRQGSNEKLFF. Written as DNA, the CDR3 is TGTGCCAGCAGTGACAGACAGGGTTCTAATGAAAAACTGTTTTTT. This chain connects TRBV6-1 to TRBJ1-4; 7 nucleotides line up with TRBD1. Trimming removed 3 bases from V and 3 bases from J; junction bases left unmatched: 4. The germline gives CDR1 MNHNS, CDR2 SASEGT. This CDR3 has 15 residues.

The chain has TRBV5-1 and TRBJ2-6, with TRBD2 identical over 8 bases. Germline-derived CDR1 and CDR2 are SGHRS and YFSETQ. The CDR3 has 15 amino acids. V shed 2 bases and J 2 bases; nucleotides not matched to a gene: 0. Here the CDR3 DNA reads TGCGCCAGCAGCTTACTAGCGGCTGGGGCCAACGTCCTGACTTTC. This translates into CASSLLAAGANVLTF.

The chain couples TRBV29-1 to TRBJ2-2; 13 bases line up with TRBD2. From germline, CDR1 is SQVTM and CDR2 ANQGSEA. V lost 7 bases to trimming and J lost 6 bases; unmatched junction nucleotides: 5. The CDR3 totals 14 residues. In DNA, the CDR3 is TGCAGCGCGAAACTAGCGGGAGGGGCCGGGGAGCTGTTTTTT. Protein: CSAKLAGGAGELFF.

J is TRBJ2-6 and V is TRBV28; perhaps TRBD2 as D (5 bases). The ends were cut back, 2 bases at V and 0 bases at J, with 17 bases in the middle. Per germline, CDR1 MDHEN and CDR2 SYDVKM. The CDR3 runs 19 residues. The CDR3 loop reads CASSLPLGKMSSGANVLTF. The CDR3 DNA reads TGTGCCAGCAGTTTACCCCTCGGGAAAATGAGCTCTGGGGCCAACGTCCTGACTTTC. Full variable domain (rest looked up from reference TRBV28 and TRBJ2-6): DVKVTQSSRYLVKRTGEKVFLECVQDMDHENMFWYRQDPGLGLRLIYFSYDVKMKEKGDIPEGYSVSREKKERFSLILESASTNQTSMYLCASSLPLGKMSSGANVLTFGAGSRLTVL.

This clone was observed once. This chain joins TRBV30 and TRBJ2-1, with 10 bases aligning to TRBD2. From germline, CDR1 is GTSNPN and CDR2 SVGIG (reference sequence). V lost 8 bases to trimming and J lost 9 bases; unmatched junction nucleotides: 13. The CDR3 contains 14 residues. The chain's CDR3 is CAGRGSGRAFEQFF. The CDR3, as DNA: TGTGCCGGCCGGGGGAGCGGGAGGGCCTTTGAGCAGTTCTTC.

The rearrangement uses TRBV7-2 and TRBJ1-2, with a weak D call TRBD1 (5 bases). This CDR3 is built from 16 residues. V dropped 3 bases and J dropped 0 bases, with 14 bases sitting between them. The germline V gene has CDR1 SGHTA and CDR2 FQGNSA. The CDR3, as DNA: TGTGCCAGCAGCTTGAAGCTCCAGGGCACTAACTATGGCTACACCTTC. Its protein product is CASSLKLQGTNYGYTF.

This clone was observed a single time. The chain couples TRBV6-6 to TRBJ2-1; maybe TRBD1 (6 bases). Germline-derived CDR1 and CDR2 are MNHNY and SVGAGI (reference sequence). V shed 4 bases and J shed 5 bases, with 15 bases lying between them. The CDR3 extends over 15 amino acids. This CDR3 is CASSSDFPGDNEQFF. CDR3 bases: TGTGCCAGCAGTTCCGACTTTCCAGGGGACAATGAGCAGTTCTTC.

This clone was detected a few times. The CDR3 DNA reads as TGTGCCAGCAGCCAAGAAAGGGGTAAGACCCAGTACTTC. It specifies CASSQERGKTQYF. The chain has TRBV4-2 and TRBJ2-5; D is perhaps TRBD1 (5 bases). V shed 0 bases and J shed 6 bases, with 8 bases lying between them. CDR3 length: 13 residues. Germline CDR1 reads LGHNA; CDR2 reads YNFKEQ.